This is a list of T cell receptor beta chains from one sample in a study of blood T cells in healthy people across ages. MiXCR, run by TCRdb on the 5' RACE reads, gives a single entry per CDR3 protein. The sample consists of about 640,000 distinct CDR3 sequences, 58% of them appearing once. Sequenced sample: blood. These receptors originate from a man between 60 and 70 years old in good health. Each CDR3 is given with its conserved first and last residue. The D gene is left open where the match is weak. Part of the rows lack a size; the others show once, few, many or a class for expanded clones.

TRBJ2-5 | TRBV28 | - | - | TGTGCCAGTAGTCAACAGGGTTGGGAGACCCAGTACTTC | CASSQQGWETQYF
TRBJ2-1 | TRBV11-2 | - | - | TGTGCCAGCAGCTTAGATGTAGCGTTGGGCCCCTACAATGAGCAGTTCTTC | CASSLDVALGPYNEQFF
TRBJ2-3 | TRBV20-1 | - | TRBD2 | TGCAGTGCTGTTAGCGGGGGGACGTTGGGTGATACGCAGTATTTT | CSAVSGGTLGDTQYF
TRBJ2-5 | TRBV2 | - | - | TGTGCCAGCAAGCTAGCTGAACAAGAGACCCAGTACTTC | CASKLAEQETQYF
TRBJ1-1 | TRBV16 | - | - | TGTGCCAGCAGCCCCCAGACCGGGCGCACTGAAGCTTTCTTT | CASSPQTGRTEAFF
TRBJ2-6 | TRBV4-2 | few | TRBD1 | TGTGCCAGCAGCCAACGCACAGGGGGAAACTCTGGGGCCAACGTCCTGACTTTC | CASSQRTGGNSGANVLTF
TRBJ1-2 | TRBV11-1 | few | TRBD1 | TGTGCCAGCAGCGGAGACAGGGGAGCGGGCTACACCTTC | CASSGDRGAGYTF
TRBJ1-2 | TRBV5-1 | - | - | TGCGCCAGCAGACGGGACTGGGACTATGGCTACACCTTC | CASRRDWDYGYTF
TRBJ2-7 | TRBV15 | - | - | TGTGCCACCAGCAGAGTCCTGAATGAGCAGTACTTC | CATSRVLNEQYF
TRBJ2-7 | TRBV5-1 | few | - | TGCGCCAGCGACCAGGGTGGAGGAGACGAGCAGTACTTC | CASDQGGGDEQYF
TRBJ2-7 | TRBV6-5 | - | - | TGTGCCAGCAGTTACTCTCGAGCTAGTCCCTACGAGCAGTACTTC | CASSYSRASPYEQYF
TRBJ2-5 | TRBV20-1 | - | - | TGCAGTGCTGGGCGCCCCCTTGAGGGGATCCAAGAGACCCAGTACTTC | CSAGRPLEGIQETQYF
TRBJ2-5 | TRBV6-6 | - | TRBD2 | TGTGCCAGCAGCCCGTCGGCGGGGGGCCAAGAGACCCAGTACTTC | CASSPSAGGQETQYF
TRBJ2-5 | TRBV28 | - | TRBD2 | TGTGCCAGCAGTTTGAGTTTTCAGGGAGGGCAGACCCAGTACTTC | CASSLSFQGGQTQYF
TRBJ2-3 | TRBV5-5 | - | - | TGTGCCAGCAGCTTGGGGGCCGCCTATCAGAGAGATACGCAGTATTTT | CASSLGAAYQRDTQYF
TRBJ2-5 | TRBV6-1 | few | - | TGTGCCAGGGCCCTACCCTCGGAGACCCAGTACTTC | CARALPSETQYF
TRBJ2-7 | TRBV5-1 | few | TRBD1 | TGCGCCAGCAGCTCATCCCGGGACAGGGGATCAAAAGGCTACGAGCAGTACTTC | CASSSSRDRGSKGYEQYF
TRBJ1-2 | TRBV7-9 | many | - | TGTGCCAGCAGCCAACCCGGGCGTTATGGCTACACCTTC | CASSQPGRYGYTF
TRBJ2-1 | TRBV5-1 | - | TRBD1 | TGCGCCAGCAGCGCTGGACAGGAGAACTCCTACAATGAGCAGTTCTTC | CASSAGQENSYNEQFF
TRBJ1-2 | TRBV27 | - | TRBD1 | TGTGCCAGCAGTTCCCTATTCACCTCCGGACAGGGTCCTAACTATGGCTACACCTTC | CASSSLFTSGQGPNYGYTF
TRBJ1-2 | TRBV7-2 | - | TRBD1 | TGTGCCAGCAGCTTTTACAGGGGCGATGGCTACACCTTC | CASSFYRGDGYTF
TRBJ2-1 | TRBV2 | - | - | TGTGCCAGCAGGCAAGGGGGGTACGGTGAGCAGTTCTTC | CASRQGGYGEQFF
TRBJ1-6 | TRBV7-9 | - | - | TGTGCCAGCAGTCCTGGACAGACGTATAATTCACCCCTCCACTTT | CASSPGQTYNSPLHF
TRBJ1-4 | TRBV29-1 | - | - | TGCAGCGTTGGGTCGGGACTGCCAAATGAAAAACTGTTTTTT | CSVGSGLPNEKLFF
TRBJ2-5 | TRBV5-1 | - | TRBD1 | TGCGCCAGCAGTGCTGGGACAGGGGGCGCCGGTTGGCCCAACAATGAGCAGTACTTC | CASSAGTGGAGWPNNEQYF
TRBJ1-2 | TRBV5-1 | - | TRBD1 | TGCGCCAGCAGCTTGGCCCCGGGGACAGGGGAGCGGGGCTACACCTTC | CASSLAPGTGERGYTF
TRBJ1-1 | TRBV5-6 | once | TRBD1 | TGTGCCAGCAGCGCAGGAACAGGGGCGGTCAGTGAAGCTTTCTTT | CASSAGTGAVSEAFF
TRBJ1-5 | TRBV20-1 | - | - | TGCAGTGCTACCTCGTGGAATCAGCCCCAGCATTTT | CSATSWNQPQHF
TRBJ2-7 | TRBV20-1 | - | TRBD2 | TGCAGTGCTGGACCGAGTCGGCTAGCGGACCTCTACGAGCAGTACTTC | CSAGPSRLADLYEQYF
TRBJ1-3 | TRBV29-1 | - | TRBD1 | TGCAGCGTTGGGACAGGGGCTGGAAACACCATATATTTT | CSVGTGAGNTIYF
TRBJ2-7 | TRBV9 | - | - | TGTGCCAGCAGCGTAGCGTGGTCTAGCTCCTACAATGAGCAGTACTTC | CASSVAWSSSYNEQYF
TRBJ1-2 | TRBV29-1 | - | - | TGCAGCGTTGAAGGGACCCAAGGGTTGCATGGCTACACCTTC | CSVEGTQGLHGYTF
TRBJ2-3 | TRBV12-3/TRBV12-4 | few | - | TGTGCCAGCCAAAGCCGGGTACGCTCGGCAGATACGCAGTATTTT | CASQSRVRSADTQYF
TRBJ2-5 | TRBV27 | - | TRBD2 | TGTGCCAGCAGTCGAGGACTAGCGGGGGAAGAGACCCAGTACTTC | CASSRGLAGEETQYF
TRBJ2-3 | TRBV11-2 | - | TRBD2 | TGTGCCAGCAGCTTAGTGGGGACTAGCGGGGGCAGGCCAGATACGCAGTATTTT | CASSLVGTSGGRPDTQYF
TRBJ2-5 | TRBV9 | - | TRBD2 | TGTGCCAGCAACCCCGGACTAGCGGGGGAAGAGACCCAGTACTTC | CASNPGLAGEETQYF
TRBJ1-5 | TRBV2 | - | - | TGTGCCAGCGTGAAGGGGATAAGCAATCAGCCCCAGCATTTT | CASVKGISNQPQHF
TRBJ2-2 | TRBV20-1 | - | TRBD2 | TGCAGTGCTAGAGATCAGCGCGGGGGGGCCGGGGAGCTGTTTTTT | CSARDQRGGAGELFF
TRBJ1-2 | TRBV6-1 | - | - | TGTGCCAGCAGTGTCGGCAGAGATTATGGCTACACCTTC | CASSVGRDYGYTF
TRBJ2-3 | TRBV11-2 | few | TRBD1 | TGTGCCAGCAGCTCTCTGACAGGGGGCACAGATACGCAGTATTTT | CASSSLTGGTDTQYF
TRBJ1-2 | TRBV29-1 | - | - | TGCAGCGTTGTCGGGGGCGGCTATGGCTACACCTTC | CSVVGGGYGYTF
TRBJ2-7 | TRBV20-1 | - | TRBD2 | TGCAGTGCTAGGCTAGCGGGGGGGCCTTCCTACGAGCAGTACTTC | CSARLAGGPSYEQYF
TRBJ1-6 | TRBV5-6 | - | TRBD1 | TGTGCCAGCAGCTTGGGAGGGGGCGGCCTTTGGTCACCCCTCCACTTT | CASSLGGGGLWSPLHF
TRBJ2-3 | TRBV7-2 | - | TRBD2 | TGTGCCAGCAGCTTATATATGGCGGGAGGAGGAATCACAGAGACGCAGTATTTT | CASSLYMAGGGITETQYF
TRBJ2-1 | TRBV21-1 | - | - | TGTGCCAGCAGCAAAGAGGCGGGGGCTGAGCAGTTCTTC | CASSKEAGAEQFF
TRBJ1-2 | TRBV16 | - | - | TGTGCCAGCAGCCAATCACGGAACCTTTATGGCTACACCTTC | CASSQSRNLYGYTF
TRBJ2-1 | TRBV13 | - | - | TGTGCCAGCAGCTTTAGAGCTGAGCAGTTCTTC | CASSFRAEQFF
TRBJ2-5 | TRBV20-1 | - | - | TGCAGTGTTGGAGGGTTTTCAGAGACCCAGTACTTC | CSVGGFSETQYF
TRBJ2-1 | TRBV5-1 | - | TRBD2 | TGCGCCAGCAGCCGGTTGGCGGCTAGCGGAAACTCCTACAATGAGCAGTTCTTC | CASSRLAASGNSYNEQFF
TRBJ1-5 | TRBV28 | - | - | TGTGCCAGCAGTGCCGGGGGGACTGTCCAGCCCCAGCATTTT | CASSAGGTVQPQHF
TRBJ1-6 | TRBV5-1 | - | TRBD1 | TGCGCCAGCAGCTTGGGGGAGACAGGGGATTCACCCCTCCACTTT | CASSLGETGDSPLHF
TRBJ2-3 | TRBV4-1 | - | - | TGCGCCAGCAGCCAGACCCTGGGAGATACGCAGTATTTT | CASSQTLGDTQYF
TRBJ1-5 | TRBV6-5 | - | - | TGTGCCAGCAGCCCTGACAGACTGTTAGGACCCCAGCATTTT | CASSPDRLLGPQHF
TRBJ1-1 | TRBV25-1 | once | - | TGTGCCAGCAGTGAATACTCGGGGGTCCCTGAAGCTTTCTTT | CASSEYSGVPEAFF
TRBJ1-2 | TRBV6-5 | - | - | TGTGCCAGCAGTTACAGGGCGGGCTATGGCTACACCTTC | CASSYRAGYGYTF
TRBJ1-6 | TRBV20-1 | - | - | TGCAGTGCTAGCCCGGCTTTGGGGAATTCACCCCTCCACTTT | CSASPALGNSPLHF